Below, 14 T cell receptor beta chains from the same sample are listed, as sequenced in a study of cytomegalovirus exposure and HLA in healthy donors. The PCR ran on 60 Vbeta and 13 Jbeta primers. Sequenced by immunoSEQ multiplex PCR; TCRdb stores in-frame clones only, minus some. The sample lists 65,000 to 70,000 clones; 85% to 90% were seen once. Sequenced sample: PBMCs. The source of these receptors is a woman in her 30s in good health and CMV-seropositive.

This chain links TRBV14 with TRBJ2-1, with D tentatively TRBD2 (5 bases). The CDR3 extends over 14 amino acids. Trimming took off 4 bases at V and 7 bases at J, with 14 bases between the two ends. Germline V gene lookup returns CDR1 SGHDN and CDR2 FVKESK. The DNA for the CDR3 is TGTGCCAGCAGCCCACTCTGGACGGGAAATGAGCAGTTCTTC. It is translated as CASSPLWTGNEQFF. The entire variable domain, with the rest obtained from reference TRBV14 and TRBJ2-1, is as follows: EAGVTQFPSHSVIEKGQTVTLRCDPISGHDNLYWYRRVMGKEIKFLLHFVKESKQDESGMPNNRFLAERTGGTYSTLKVQPAELEDSGVYFCASSPLWTGNEQFFGPGTRLTVL.

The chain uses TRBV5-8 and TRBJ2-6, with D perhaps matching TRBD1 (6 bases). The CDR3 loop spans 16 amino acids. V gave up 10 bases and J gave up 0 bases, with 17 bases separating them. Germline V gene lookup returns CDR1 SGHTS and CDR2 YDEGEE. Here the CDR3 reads CACTRGTGSGANVLTF. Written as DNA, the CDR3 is TGTGCCTGCACCAGGGGTACGGGCTCTGGGGCCAACGTCCTGACTTTC. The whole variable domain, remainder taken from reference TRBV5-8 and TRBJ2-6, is EAGVTQSPTHLIKTRGQQATLRCSPISGHTSVYWYQQALGLGLQFLLWYDEGEERNRGNFPPRFSGRQFPNYSSELNVNALELEDSALYLCACTRGTGSGANVLTFGAGSRLTVL.

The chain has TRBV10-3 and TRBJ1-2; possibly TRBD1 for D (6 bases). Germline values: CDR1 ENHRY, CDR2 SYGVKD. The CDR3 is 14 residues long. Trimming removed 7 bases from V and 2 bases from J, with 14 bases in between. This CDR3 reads CAINEGGGNYGYTF. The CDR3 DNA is TGTGCCATCAACGAAGGGGGGGGCAACTATGGCTACACCTTC.

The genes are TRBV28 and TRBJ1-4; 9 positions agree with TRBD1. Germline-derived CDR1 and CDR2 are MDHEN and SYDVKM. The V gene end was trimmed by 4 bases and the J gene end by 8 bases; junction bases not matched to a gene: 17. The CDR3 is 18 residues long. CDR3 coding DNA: TGTGCCAGCAGTTCCCCCCGGACAGGGGCCGGGGGCAACGAAAAACTGTTTTTT. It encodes CASSSPRTGAGGNEKLFF.

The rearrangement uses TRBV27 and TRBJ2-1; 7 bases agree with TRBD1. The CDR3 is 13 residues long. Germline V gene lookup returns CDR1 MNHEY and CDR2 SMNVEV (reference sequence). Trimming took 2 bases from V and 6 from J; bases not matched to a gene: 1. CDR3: CASSLPGGNEQFF. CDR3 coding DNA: TGTGCCAGCAGTTTACCAGGGGGCAATGAGCAGTTCTTC.

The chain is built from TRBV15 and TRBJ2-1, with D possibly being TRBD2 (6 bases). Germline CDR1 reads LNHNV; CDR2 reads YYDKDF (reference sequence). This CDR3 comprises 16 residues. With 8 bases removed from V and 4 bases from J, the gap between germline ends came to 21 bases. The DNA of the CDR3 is TGTGCCACCGGGGTCCAAGCGGGTTGGGGGTACAATGAGCAGTTCTTC. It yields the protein CATGVQAGWGYNEQFF.

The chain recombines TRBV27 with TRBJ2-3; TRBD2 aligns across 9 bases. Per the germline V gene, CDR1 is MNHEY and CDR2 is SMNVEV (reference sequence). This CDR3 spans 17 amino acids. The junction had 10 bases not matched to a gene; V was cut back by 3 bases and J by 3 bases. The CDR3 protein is CASSFSGSYSRTDTQYF. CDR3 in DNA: TGTGCCAGCAGTTTTAGCGGGAGTTATAGTAGGACAGATACGCAGTATTTT.

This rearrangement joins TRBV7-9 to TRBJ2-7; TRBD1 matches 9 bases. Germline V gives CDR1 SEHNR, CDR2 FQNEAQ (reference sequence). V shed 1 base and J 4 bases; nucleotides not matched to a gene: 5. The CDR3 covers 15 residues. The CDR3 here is CASSLEGGTGYEQYF. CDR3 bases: TGTGCCAGCAGCTTAGAGGGTGGGACAGGGTACGAGCAGTACTTC.

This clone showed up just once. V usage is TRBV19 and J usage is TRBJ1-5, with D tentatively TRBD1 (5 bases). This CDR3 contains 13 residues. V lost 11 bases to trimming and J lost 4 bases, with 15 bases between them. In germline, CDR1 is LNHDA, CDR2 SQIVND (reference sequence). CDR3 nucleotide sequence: TGTGCCTGCAAGAGAGGGACTAATCAGCCCCAGCATTTT. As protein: CACKRGTNQPQHF. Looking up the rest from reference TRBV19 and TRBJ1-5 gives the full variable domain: DGGITQSPKYLFRKEGQNVTLSCEQNLNHDAMYWYRQDPGQGLRLIYYSQIVNDFQKGDIAEGYSVSREKKESFPLTVTSAQKNPTAFYLCACKRGTNQPQHFGDGTRLSIL.

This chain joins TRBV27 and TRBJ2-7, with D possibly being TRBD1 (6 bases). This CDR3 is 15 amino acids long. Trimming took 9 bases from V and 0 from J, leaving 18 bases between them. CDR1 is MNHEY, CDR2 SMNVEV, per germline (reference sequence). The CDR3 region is CASKMTGRSSYEQYF. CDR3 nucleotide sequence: TGTGCCAGTAAAATGACAGGACGAAGCTCCTACGAGCAGTACTTC.

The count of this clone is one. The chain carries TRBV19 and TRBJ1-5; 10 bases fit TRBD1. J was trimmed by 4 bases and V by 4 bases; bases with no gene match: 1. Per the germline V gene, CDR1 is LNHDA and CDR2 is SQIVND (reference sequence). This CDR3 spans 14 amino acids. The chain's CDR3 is CASSRDRGNQPQHF. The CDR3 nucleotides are TGTGCCAGTAGTAGGGACAGGGGTAATCAGCCCCAGCATTTT.

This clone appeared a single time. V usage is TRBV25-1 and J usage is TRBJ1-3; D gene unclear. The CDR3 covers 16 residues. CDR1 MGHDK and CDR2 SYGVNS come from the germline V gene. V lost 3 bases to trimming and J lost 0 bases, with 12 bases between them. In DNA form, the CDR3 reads TGTGCCAGCAGTGAGACCCTGGGCTCCTCTGGAAACACCATATATTTT. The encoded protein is CASSETLGSSGNTIYF.

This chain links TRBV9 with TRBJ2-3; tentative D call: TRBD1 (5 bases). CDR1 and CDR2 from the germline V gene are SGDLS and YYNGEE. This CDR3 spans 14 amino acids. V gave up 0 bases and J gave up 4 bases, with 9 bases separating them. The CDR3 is CASSVVSGSDTQYF. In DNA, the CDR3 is TGTGCCAGCAGCGTAGTGTCAGGGTCAGATACGCAGTATTTT. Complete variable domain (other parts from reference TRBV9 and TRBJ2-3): DSGVTQTPKHLITATGQRVTLRCSPRSGDLSVYWYQQSLDQGLQFLIQYYNGEERAKGNILERFSAQQFPDLHSELNLSSLELGDSALYFCASSVVSGSDTQYFGPGTRLTVL.

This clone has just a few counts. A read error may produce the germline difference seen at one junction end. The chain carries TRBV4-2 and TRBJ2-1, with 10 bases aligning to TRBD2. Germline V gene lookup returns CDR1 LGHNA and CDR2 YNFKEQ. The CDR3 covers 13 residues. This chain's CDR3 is CASSRNSGRYSVF. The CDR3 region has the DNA TGTGCCAGCAGCCGGAATAGCGGGAGGTATTCGGTCTTC.